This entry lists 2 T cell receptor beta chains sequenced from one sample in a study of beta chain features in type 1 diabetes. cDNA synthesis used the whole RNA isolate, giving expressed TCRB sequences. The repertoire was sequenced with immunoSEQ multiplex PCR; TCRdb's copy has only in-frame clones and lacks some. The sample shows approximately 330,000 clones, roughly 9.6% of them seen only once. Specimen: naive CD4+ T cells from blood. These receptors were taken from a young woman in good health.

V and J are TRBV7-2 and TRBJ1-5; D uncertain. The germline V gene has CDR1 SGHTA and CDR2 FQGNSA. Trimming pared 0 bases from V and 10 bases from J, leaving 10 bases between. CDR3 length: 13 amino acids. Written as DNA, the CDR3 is TGTGCCAGCAGCTTAGCACAGTCGGGACCCCAGCATTTT. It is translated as CASSLAQSGPQHF.

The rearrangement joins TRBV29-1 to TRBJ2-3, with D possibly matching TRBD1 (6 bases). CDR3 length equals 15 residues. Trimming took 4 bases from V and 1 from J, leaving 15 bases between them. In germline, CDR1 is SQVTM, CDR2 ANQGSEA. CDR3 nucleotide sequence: TGCAGCGTTGGCCTGACAGGATCGGGCACAGATACGCAGTATTTT. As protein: CSVGLTGSGTDTQYF.